The entry below describes one TCR beta chain. TCRdb independently ran MiXCR on the 5' RACE reads; one entry per CDR3 protein. The profile covers hundreds of thousands of distinct CDR3 sequences, with about an eighth appearing a single time and approximately 21% taken by the ten largest. The CDR3 totals 15 residues. Germline CDR1 is LNHDA and CDR2 is SQIVND (reference sequence). The ends were cut back, 5 bases at V and 0 bases at J, with 11 bases in the middle. This sample stems from a study of T-cell memory formation after mild COVID-19. The sample was PBMCs or a T cell subset sorted from them (not recorded which). The chain carries TRBV19 and TRBJ1-5; D perhaps matches TRBD1 (5 bases). This TCR came from a man between 18 and 29 years old who had mild COVID-19 (a few samples of this study predate the infection). Cell type and time point are not known. The CDR3 nucleotides are TGTGCCAGTAGTCGCGGGGCTTATAGCAATCAGCCCCAGCATTTT. Protein sequence: CASSRGAYSNQPQHF.